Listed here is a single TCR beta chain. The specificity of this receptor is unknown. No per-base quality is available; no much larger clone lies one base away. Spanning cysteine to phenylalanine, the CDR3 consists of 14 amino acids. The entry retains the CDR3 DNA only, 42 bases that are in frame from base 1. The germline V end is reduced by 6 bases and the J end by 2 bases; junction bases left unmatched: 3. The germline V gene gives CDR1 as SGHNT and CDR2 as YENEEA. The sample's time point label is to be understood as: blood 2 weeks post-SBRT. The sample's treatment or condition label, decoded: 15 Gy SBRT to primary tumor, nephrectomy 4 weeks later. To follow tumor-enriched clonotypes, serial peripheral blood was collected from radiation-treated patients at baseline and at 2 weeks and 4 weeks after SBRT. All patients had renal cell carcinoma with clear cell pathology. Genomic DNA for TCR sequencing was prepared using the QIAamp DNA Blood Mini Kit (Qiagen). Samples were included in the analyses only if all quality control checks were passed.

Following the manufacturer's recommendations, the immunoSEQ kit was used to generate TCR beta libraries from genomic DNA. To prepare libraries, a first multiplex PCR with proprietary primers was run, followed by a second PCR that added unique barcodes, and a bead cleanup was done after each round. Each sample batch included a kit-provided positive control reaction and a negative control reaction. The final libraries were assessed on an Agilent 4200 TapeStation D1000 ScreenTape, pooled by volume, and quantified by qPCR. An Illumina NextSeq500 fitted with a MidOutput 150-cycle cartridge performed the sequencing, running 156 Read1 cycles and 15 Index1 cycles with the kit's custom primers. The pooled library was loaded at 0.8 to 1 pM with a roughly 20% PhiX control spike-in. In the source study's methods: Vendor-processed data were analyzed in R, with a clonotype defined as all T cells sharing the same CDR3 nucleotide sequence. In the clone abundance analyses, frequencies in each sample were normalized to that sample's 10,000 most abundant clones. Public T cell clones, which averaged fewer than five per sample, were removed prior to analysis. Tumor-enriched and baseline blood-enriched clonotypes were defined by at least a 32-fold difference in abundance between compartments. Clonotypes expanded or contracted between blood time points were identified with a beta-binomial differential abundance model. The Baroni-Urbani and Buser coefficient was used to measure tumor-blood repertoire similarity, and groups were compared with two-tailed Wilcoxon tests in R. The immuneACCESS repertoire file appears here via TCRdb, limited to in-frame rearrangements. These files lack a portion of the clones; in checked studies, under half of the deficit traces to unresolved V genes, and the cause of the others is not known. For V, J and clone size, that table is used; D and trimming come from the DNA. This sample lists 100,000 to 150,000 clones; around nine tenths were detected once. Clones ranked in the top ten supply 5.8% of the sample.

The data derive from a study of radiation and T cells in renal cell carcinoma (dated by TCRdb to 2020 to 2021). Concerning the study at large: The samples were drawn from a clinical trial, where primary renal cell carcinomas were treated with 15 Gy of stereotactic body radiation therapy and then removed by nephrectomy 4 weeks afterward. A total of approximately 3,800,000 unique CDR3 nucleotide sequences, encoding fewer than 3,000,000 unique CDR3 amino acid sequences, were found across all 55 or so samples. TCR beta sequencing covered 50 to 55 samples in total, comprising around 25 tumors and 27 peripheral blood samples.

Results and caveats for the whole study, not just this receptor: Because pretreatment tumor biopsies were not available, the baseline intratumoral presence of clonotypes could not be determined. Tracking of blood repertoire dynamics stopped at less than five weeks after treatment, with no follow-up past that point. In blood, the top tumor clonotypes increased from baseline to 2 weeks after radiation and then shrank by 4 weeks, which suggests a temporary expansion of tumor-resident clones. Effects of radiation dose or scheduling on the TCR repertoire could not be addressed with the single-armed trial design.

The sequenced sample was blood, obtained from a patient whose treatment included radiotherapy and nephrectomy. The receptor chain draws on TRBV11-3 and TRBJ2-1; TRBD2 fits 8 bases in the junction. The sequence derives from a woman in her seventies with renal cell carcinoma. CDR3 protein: CASRTGGPYNEQFF. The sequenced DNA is TGTGCCAGCAGGACGGGGGGGCCCTACAATGAGCAGTTCTTC.